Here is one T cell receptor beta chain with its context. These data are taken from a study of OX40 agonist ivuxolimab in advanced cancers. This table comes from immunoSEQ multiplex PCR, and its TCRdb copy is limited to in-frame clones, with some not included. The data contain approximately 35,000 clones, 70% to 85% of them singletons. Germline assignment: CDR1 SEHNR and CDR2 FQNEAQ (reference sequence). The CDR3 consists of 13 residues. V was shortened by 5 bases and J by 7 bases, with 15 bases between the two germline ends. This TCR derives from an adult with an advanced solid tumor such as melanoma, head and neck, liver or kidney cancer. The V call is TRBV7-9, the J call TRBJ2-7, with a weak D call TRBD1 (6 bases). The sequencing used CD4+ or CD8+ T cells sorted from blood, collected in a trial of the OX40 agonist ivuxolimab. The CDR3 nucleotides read TGTGCCAGCAGCACGGCAGGGGCCGAGGAGCAGTACTTC. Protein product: CASSTAGAEEQYF.